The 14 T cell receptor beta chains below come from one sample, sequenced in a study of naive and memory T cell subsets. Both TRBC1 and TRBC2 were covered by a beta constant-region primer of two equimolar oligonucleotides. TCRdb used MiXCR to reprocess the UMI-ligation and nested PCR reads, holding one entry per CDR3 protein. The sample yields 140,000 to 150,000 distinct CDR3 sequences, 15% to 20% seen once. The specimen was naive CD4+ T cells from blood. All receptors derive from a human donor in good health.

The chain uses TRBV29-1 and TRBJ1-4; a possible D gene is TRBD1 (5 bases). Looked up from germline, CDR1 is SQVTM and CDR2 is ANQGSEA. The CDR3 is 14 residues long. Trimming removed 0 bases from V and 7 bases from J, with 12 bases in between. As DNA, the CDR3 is TGCAGCGTTGAAGAACGGGCAGGGTTTGAAAAACTGTTTTTT. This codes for CSVEERAGFEKLFF.

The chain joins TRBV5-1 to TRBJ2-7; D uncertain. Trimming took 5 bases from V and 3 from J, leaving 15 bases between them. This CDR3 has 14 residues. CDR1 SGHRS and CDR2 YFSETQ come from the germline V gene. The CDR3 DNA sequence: TGCGCCAGCAGTCACACAGACCCCGGCTACGAGCAGTACTTC. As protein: CASSHTDPGYEQYF.

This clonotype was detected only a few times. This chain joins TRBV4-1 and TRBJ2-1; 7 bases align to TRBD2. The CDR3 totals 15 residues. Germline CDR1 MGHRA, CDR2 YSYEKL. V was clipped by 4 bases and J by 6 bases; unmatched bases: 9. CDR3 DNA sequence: TGCGCCAGCAGCCGAGTGGGTCGCGGGGGCAATGAGCAGTTCTTC. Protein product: CASSRVGRGGNEQFF.

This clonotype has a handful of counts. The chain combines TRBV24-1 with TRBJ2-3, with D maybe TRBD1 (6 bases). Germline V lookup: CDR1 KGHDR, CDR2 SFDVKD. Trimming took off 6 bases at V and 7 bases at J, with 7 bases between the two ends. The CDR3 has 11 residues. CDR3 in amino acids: CATSTGNTQYF. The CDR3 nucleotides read TGTGCCACCAGTACAGGGAATACGCAGTATTTT.

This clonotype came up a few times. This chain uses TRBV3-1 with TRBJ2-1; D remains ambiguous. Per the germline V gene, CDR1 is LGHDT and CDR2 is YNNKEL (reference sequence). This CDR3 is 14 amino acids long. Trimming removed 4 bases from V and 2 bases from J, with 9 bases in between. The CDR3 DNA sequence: TGTGCCAGCAGCCCTACTTGGGCCTACAATGAGCAGTTCTTC. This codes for CASSPTWAYNEQFF.

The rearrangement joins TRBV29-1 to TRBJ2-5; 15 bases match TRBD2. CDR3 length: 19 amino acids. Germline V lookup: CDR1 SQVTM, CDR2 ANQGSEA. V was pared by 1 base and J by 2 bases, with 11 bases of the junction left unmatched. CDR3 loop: CSVEGVGTSGRPGQETQYF. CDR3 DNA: TGCAGCGTTGAAGGAGTTGGGACTAGCGGGAGGCCGGGGCAAGAGACCCAGTACTTC.

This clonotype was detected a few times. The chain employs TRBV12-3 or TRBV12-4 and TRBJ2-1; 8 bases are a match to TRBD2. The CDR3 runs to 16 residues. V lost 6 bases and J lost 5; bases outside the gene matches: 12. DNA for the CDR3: TGTGCCAGCAGCACACCCGGGACTAGGGGCCACAATGAGCAGTTCTTC. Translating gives CASSTPGTRGHNEQFF.

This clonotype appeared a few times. For the CDR3, the DNA is TGTGCCAGCAGTAGGACAGGGGGCGGCTACGAGCAGTACTTC. Its protein is CASSRTGGGYEQYF. The rearrangement uses TRBV2 and TRBJ2-7; 11 nucleotides match TRBD1. The CDR3 spans 14 residues. With 5 bases clipped from V and 3 bases from J, the junction kept 3 bases outside the gene matches. From germline, CDR1 is SNHLY and CDR2 FYNNEI.

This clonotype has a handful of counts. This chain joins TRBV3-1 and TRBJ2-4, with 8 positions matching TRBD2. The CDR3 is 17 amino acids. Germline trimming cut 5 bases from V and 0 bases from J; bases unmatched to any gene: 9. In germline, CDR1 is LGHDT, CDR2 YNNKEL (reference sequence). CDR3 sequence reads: CASSSPRGGLAKNIQYF. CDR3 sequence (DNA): TGTGCCAGCAGCTCCCCCCGGGGGGGATTAGCCAAAAACATTCAGTACTTC.

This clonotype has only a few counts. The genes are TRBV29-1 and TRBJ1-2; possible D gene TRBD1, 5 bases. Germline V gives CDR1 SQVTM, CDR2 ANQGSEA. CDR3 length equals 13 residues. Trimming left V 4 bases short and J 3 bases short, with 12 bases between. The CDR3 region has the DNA TGCAGCGTTGCCCAGGACAAGGACTATGGCTACACCTTC. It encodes CSVAQDKDYGYTF.

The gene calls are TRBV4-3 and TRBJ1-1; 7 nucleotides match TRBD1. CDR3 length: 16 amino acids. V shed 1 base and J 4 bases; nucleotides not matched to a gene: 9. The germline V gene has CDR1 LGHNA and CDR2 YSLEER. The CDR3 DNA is TGCGCCAGCAGCCAAGGCGGTTCAGGGGGTGGCACTGAAGCTTTCTTT. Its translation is CASSQGGSGGGTEAFF.

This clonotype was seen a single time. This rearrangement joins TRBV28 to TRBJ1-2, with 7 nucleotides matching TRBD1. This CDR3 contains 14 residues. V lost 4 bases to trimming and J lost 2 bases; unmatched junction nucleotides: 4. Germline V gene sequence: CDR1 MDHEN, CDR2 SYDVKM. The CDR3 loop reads CASSYLQGNYGYTF. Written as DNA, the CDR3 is TGTGCCAGCAGTTATCTACAGGGGAACTATGGCTACACCTTC.

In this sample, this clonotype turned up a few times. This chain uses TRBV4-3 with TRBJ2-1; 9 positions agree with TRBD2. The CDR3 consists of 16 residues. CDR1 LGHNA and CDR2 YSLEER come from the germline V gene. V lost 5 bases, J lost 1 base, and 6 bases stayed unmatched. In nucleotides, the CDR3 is TGCGCCAGCAGCAAAAGACTAGCGGAGTCCTACAATGAGCAGTTCTTC. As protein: CASSKRLAESYNEQFF.

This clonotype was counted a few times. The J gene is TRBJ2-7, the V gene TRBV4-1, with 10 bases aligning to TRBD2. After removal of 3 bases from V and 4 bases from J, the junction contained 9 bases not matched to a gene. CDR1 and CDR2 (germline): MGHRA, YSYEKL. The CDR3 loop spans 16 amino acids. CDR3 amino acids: CASSQPLAGAGYEQYF. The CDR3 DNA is TGCGCCAGCAGCCAGCCGCTAGCGGGAGCCGGGTACGAGCAGTACTTC.